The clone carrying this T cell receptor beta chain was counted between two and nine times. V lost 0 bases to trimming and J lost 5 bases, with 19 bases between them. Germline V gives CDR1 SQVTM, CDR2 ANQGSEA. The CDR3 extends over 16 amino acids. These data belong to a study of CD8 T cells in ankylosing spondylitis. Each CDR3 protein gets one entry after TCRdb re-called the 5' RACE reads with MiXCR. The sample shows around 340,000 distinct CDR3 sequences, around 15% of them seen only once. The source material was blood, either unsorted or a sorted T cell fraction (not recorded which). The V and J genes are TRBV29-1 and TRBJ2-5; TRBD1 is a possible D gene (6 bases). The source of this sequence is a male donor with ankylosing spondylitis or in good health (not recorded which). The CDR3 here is CSVEDLGGAGLETQYF. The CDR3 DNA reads TGCAGCGTTGAAGATCTTGGGGGCGCAGGTCTGGAGACCCAGTACTTC.